The text below deals with one T cell receptor (beta chain). Trimming stripped 2 bases from V and 8 bases from J, with 18 bases between. The CDR3 has 15 residues. The germline V gene encodes CDR1 MDHEN and CDR2 SYDVKM. Patients at the Seattle site were enrolled during active infection and followed longitudinally. This entry is derived from a study of blood T cell repertoires in COVID-19. Study-wide background: Samples taken during acute and convalescent COVID-19 were collected in the United States, Italy and Spain.

Authors' methods: Counts of nucleated cells, estimated from reference gene primer amplification, were obtained. Assay: immunoSEQ multiplex PCR; the TCRdb copy retains only in-frame clones and omits some. V, J and clone size are taken as reported in that table, and D and trimming were inferred from the DNA itself. The repertoire holds some 120,000 clones, with 85% as singletons. Input material: peripheral blood. This TCR was sampled from an elderly woman with COVID-19, enrolled during active disease. V usage is TRBV28 and J usage is TRBJ1-2, with D possibly matching TRBD1 (5 bases). The CDR3 protein is CASSLGTIIGGGYTF. For the CDR3, the DNA is TGTGCCAGCAGTTTAGGGACTATAATCGGCGGGGGCTACACCTTC.